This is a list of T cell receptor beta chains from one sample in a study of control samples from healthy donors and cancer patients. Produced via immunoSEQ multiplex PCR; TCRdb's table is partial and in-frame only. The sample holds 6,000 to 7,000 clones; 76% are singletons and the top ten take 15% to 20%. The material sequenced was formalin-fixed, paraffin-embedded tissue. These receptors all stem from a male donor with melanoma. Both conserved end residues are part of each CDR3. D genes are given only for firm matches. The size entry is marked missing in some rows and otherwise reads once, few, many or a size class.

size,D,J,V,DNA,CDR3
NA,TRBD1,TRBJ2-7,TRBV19,TGTGCCAGTTCCCGGGACAGGGGACCTCCTCCCTACGAGCAGTACTTC,CASSRDRGPPPYEQYF
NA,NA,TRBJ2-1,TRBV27,TGTGCCAGCACCCCCGAAGGCACGGGAACTCTCAATGAGCAGTTCTTC,CASTPEGTGTLNEQFF
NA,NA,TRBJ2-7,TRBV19,TGTGCCAGTAGTACGACCGGGACCGCGTTCAACGAGCAGTACTTC,CASSTTGTAFNEQYF
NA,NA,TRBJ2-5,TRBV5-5,TGTGCCAGCAGCTTGGTGGCAGTCCGAGAGACCCAGTACTTC,CASSLVAVRETQYF
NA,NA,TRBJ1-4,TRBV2,TGTGCCAGCAGTGCTTTGCGGGCTAATGAAAAACTGTTTTTT,CASSALRANEKLFF
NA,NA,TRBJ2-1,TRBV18,TGTGCCAGCTCACCAGGGACTTACAATGAGCAGTTCTTC,CASSPGTYNEQFF
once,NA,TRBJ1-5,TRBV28,TGTGCCAGCAGCCCTTACAGGGAATTTCAGCCCCAGCATTTT,CASSPYREFQPQHF
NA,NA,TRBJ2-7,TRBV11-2,TGTGCCAGCAGCCTAACAGGGAACGCCCTGGCTGGGCAGTACTTC,CASSLTGNALAGQYF
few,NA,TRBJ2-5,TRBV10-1,TGCGCCAGCAGTGGGACACCCCAAGAGACCCAGTACTTC,CASSGTPQETQYF
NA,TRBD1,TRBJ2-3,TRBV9,TGTGCCAGCAGCGTAGAGGGGGCTAGCACAGATACGCAGTATTTT,CASSVEGASTDTQYF